These 19 T cell receptor beta chains share one sample of origin, sequenced in a study of blood T cell repertoires in COVID-19. Method: immunoSEQ multiplex PCR; TCRdb's copy keeps in-frame clones and lacks some. Of 330,000 or so clones in the sample, over 75% were seen once. Sequencing was done on a sample of PBMCs or T cells enriched from blood (not recorded which). The source of these receptors is a man aged 25 to 40 who had recovered from COVID-19.

The chain couples TRBV25-1 to TRBJ2-3; the D gene is possibly TRBD2 (7 bases). The CDR3 runs to 17 residues. The V end was cut by 3 bases, the J end by 2 bases, with 18 bases between. CDR1 MGHDK and CDR2 SYGVNS come from the germline V gene. The CDR3 region is CASSDPGGRGPTDTQYF. DNA for the CDR3: TGTGCCAGCAGTGACCCCGGGGGGCGGGGGCCCACAGATACGCAGTATTTT.

CDR3 residues: CASTIQGNTEAFF. The CDR3 bases are TGTGCCAGCACCATACAGGGGAACACTGAAGCTTTCTTT. V gene TRBV28 combines with J gene TRBJ1-1; maybe TRBD1 (6 bases). Germline CDR1 is MDHEN and CDR2 is SYDVKM. Trimming left V 7 bases short and J 1 base short, with 10 bases between. CDR3 length equals 13 residues.

This rearrangement joins TRBV6-5 to TRBJ2-4; weak D call: TRBD1 (6 bases). Germline V gene sequence: CDR1 MNHEY, CDR2 SVGAGI. The length of the CDR3 is 14 residues. V lost 5 bases, J lost 5 bases, and 13 bases lay in between. The CDR3 sequence: CASSQQGRENIQYF. The CDR3 nucleotides read TGTGCCAGCAGTCAGCAGGGGCGAGAAAACATTCAGTACTTC.

CDR3 sequence reads: CASTGSSYNSPLHF. The DNA for the CDR3 is TGTGCCAGCACGGGGAGCTCCTATAATTCACCCCTCCACTTT. The chain carries TRBV28 and TRBJ1-6; D is unclear. The CDR3 has 14 residues. The germline gives CDR1 MDHEN, CDR2 SYDVKM. V gave up 7 bases and J gave up 0 bases, with 7 bases separating them.

The V and J genes are TRBV2 and TRBJ2-3; tentative D call: TRBD1 (5 bases). The CDR3 runs to 13 residues. The V and J ends lost 5 bases and 2 bases respectively, with 8 bases between them. CDR1 is SNHLY and CDR2 is FYNNEI in the germline V gene. CDR3 DNA: TGTGCCAGCAGTTTGGACAACACAGATACGCAGTATTTT. As protein: CASSLDNTDTQYF.

This chain links TRBV12-3 or TRBV12-4 with TRBJ1-2; 7 bases are a match to TRBD1. The CDR3 extends over 12 amino acids. V shed 2 bases, J shed 8 bases, and the junction held 2 bases outside the gene matches. The CDR3 DNA sequence: TGTGCCAGCAGTTTACAGGGGGAAGGCTACACCTTC. Its translation is CASSLQGEGYTF.

This chain uses TRBV10-3 with TRBJ2-7; 8 positions agree with TRBD2. Germline CDR1 and CDR2: ENHRY and SYGVKD. The J segment lost 4 bases and the V segment lost 10 bases, leaving 9 bases of the junction unmatched. This CDR3 has 13 amino acids. This chain's CDR3 is CASSSGGSYEQYF. CDR3 nucleotide sequence: TGTGCCAGCTCAAGCGGGGGATCTTACGAGCAGTACTTC.

The chain is built from TRBV7-9 and TRBJ2-7, with TRBD1 as a possible D gene (5 bases). Germline CDR1 reads SEHNR; CDR2 reads FQNEAQ (reference sequence). The CDR3 loop spans 12 amino acids. The V and J ends lost 5 bases and 2 bases respectively, with 7 bases between them. The CDR3 loop reads CASSHRTYEQYF. The CDR3, as DNA: TGTGCCAGCAGCCACAGGACCTACGAGCAGTACTTC.

The V gene is TRBV10-3, the J gene TRBJ2-7, with 8 bases that match TRBD2. This CDR3 has 16 amino acids. The junction had 8 bases not matched to a gene; V was cut back by 0 bases and J by 4 bases. Germline loops: CDR1 ENHRY, CDR2 SYGVKD. The chain's CDR3 is CAISESLGGGRYEQYF. In nucleotides, the CDR3 is TGTGCCATCAGTGAGTCGCTCGGGGGGGGAAGGTACGAGCAGTACTTC.

The rearrangement uses TRBV28 and TRBJ2-3, with 9 bases that match TRBD1. V lost 3 bases and J lost 4; bases outside the gene matches: 11. The CDR3 covers 17 residues. Germline CDR1 is MDHEN and CDR2 is SYDVKM. CDR3 bases: TGTGCCAGCAGTTTTTTCCTACCGGGACAGGGACCAGATACGCAGTATTTT. It codes for CASSFFLPGQGPDTQYF.

For the CDR3, the DNA is TGTGCCAGCAGCTCCCACCCCGCGTGGGGGGGGAGTAATCAGCCCCAGCATTTT. It yields the protein CASSSHPAWGGSNQPQHF. This chain joins TRBV7-6 and TRBJ1-5, with TRBD1 as a possible D gene (5 bases). V lost 4 bases, J lost 4 bases, and 23 bases lay in between. Germline-derived CDR1 and CDR2 are SGHVS and FNYEAQ. The CDR3 length is 18 residues.

The V and J genes are TRBV5-1 and TRBJ1-4; a possible D gene is TRBD1 (6 bases). CDR3 length: 15 residues. V was clipped by 5 bases and J by 0 bases, with 11 bases between them. Per germline, CDR1 SGHRS and CDR2 YFSETQ. The CDR3 loop reads CASRIEGATNEKLFF. The CDR3 DNA follows: TGCGCCAGCAGGATTGAGGGGGCAACTAATGAAAAACTGTTTTTT. Using reference TRBV5-1 and TRBJ1-4 for the parts outside the CDR3, the full variable domain is KAGVTQTPRYLIKTRGQQVTLSCSPISGHRSVSWYQQTPGQGLQFLFEYFSETQRNKGNFPGRFSGRQFSNSRSEMNVSTLELGDSALYLCASRIEGATNEKLFFGSGTQLSVL.

J is TRBJ2-1 and V is TRBV5-6; 7 bases line up with TRBD2. Germline loops: CDR1 SGHDT, CDR2 YYEEEE. The CDR3 runs 16 residues. J gave up 2 bases and V 3 bases, and 8 bases lay outside the gene matches. CDR3 in amino acids: CASSSRGTTPYNEQFF. The CDR3 DNA reads TGTGCCAGCAGCTCGCGGGGGACTACCCCCTACAATGAGCAGTTCTTC.

The chain combines TRBV4-1 with TRBJ1-2, with D possibly matching TRBD1 (6 bases). V was clipped by 4 bases and J by 4 bases, with 13 bases between them. CDR3 length: 14 residues. Germline loops: CDR1 MGHRA, CDR2 YSYEKL. The CDR3 DNA reads as TGCGCCAGCAGCCGGGAGGGGGATGGCTATGGCTACACCTTC. Amino acid sequence: CASSREGDGYGYTF.

The rearrangement links TRBV11-2 to TRBJ1-6, with 7 bases fitting TRBD1. V trimming: 6 bases; J trimming: 4 bases; junction bases outside the gene matches: 9. Germline V gene lookup returns CDR1 SGHAT and CDR2 FQNNGV. The CDR3 has 16 residues. This chain's CDR3 is CASRSTGDTYNSPLHF. The CDR3, as DNA: TGTGCCAGCAGGAGCACAGGGGACACGTATAATTCACCCCTCCACTTT. Complete variable domain (other parts from reference TRBV11-2 and TRBJ1-6): EAGVAQSPRYKIIEKRQSVAFWCNPISGHATLYWYQQILGQGPKLLIQFQNNGVVDDSQLPKDRFSAERLKGVDSTLKIQPAKLEDSAVYLCASRSTGDTYNSPLHFGNGTRLTVT.

The chain is built from TRBV5-1 and TRBJ1-2; D not certain. Trimming took 0 bases from V and 12 from J, leaving 12 bases between them. Germline V lookup: CDR1 SGHRS, CDR2 YFSETQ. The CDR3 sequence is 12 residues long. Written as DNA, the CDR3 is TGCGCCAGCAGCTTGGTGGCAGGAATGCACACCTTC. Translated: CASSLVAGMHTF.

V gene TRBV11-2 combines with J gene TRBJ2-7; 7 bases are shared with TRBD1. The junction had 5 bases not matched to a gene; V was cut back by 5 bases and J by 7 bases. The CDR3 has 12 residues. CDR1 SGHAT and CDR2 FQNNGV come from the germline V gene. For the CDR3, the DNA is TGTGCCAGCAGCGCACAGGGGTGGGAGCAGTACTTC. Amino acids: CASSAQGWEQYF.

This clone turned up a few times. The rearrangement links TRBV7-3 to TRBJ1-4; TRBD1 matches at 8 bases. Losses at the gene ends were 5 bases for V and 6 bases for J; bases not matched to a gene: 11. The CDR3 has 16 amino acids. Germline lookup yields CDR1 SGHTA and CDR2 FQGTGA. CDR3 protein: CASSTDRELGDEKLFF. DNA for the CDR3: TGTGCCAGCAGCACGGACAGGGAATTAGGGGATGAAAAACTGTTTTTT.

This sequence joins TRBV19 and TRBJ1-2; D is uncertain. CDR1 and CDR2 (germline): LNHDA, SQIVND (reference sequence). The CDR3 length is 14 residues. V shed 4 bases and J shed 8 bases, with 17 bases lying between them. DNA for the CDR3: TGTGCCAGTAGTAGGCCGGGTTCTGCCCGAGGCTACACCTTC. This translates into CASSRPGSARGYTF.